A selection of T cell receptor beta chains follows, all from one sample in a study of T cells in Graves' hyperthyroidism and ophthalmopathy. From the multiplex PCR reads, TCRdb called clonotypes with MiXCR, one entry per CDR3 protein. Of hundreds of thousands of distinct CDR3 sequences listed, roughly 20% are singletons. Sequencing used blood. The receptors derive from a man aged 30 to 39 with Graves' ophthalmopathy. Both conserved end residues are part of each CDR3. The order of the fields is V gene, J gene, clone size, CDR3 protein. Clone size is stated in some rows and not others, as once, few, many or a class when expanded.

V gene: TRBV28
J gene: TRBJ2-7
clone size: -
CDR3 protein: CASSQWAPSYEQYF

V gene: TRBV19
J gene: TRBJ2-6
clone size: -
CDR3 protein: CASRQRGVRSGANVLTF

V gene: TRBV3-1
J gene: TRBJ2-7
clone size: -
CDR3 protein: CASSQPLAGFYEQYF

V gene: TRBV30
J gene: TRBJ2-1
clone size: -
CDR3 protein: CAWSGPASADTSSYNEQFF

V gene: TRBV2
J gene: TRBJ2-3
clone size: many
CDR3 protein: CASSELAGVQADTQYF

V gene: TRBV7-6
J gene: TRBJ1-6
clone size: -
CDR3 protein: CASSLGTLNSPLHF

V gene: TRBV7-9
J gene: TRBJ2-7
clone size: -
CDR3 protein: CVSSRGEQGIYEQYF

V gene: TRBV6-1
J gene: TRBJ1-1
clone size: -
CDR3 protein: CASSAIGPPDTEAFF

V gene: TRBV19
J gene: TRBJ2-2
clone size: few
CDR3 protein: CASSISGTSNIGELFF

V gene: TRBV4-2
J gene: TRBJ1-1
clone size: many
CDR3 protein: CASSQGAGGRAEAFF

V gene: TRBV19
J gene: TRBJ2-7
clone size: few
CDR3 protein: CASSGGFSYEQYF

V gene: TRBV11-2
J gene: TRBJ2-2
clone size: many
CDR3 protein: CASSLGQWAGELFF

V gene: TRBV4-1
J gene: TRBJ2-1
clone size: few
CDR3 protein: CASSQPDRGQQFF

V gene: TRBV24-1
J gene: TRBJ1-2
clone size: -
CDR3 protein: CATSGRDGYGYTF

V gene: TRBV7-8
J gene: TRBJ2-7
clone size: many
CDR3 protein: CASSQTGSSYEQYF